This entry lists 30 T cell receptor beta chains sequenced from one sample in a study of post-analysis software for immune sequencing data. Their antigens remain unidentified. Study-level findings and limits: TRBV segments more frequent in patients than in controls numbered five and included TRBV5-6, TRBV5-1 and TRBV20-1.

Unique molecular identifiers were carried by the TCR beta cDNA libraries. TCRdb re-called the PCR reads with MiXCR, one entry per CDR3 protein. This table holds a few hundred thousand distinct CDR3 sequences, 30% to 45% found once. Sequencing was done on a sample of blood. The receptors originated from a girl under 18 with multiple sclerosis.

This clonotype has only a few counts. The rearrangement uses TRBV7-2 and TRBJ2-7; D possibly corresponds to TRBD1 (6 bases). This CDR3 has 14 amino acids. Germline CDR1 SGHTA, CDR2 FQGNSA. The germline V and J ends were trimmed by 1 base and 2 bases, with 9 bases remaining between them. The CDR3 bases are TGTGCCAGCAGCTTAGGACAGGTTACCTACGAGCAGTACTTC. Translated: CASSLGQVTYEQYF.

The chain links TRBV13 to TRBJ2-1; D is possibly TRBD2 (5 bases). The CDR3 has 15 residues. Germline CDR1 reads PRHDT; CDR2 reads FYEKMQ (reference sequence). V lost 5 bases to trimming and J lost 4 bases, with 15 bases between them. In DNA form, the CDR3 reads TGTGCCAGCAGCCGACCCGCAAAGCGGTACAATGAGCAGTTCTTC. It translates to CASSRPAKRYNEQFF.

The V and J genes are TRBV20-1 and TRBJ2-4; the match to TRBD1 covers 9 bases. The J call may be mistaken, given a closer DNA end match to TRBJ2-7. This CDR3 region has 14 residues. Germline V CDR1 and CDR2: DFQATT, SNEGSKA (reference sequence). In nucleotides, the CDR3 is TGCAGTGCTCCCTCCGGGACAGGGAACTACGAGCAGTACTTC. Translated: CSAPSGTGNYEQYF.

The J gene is TRBJ1-6, the V gene TRBV4-3; 7 bases are a match to TRBD1. Trimming at V came to 4 bases and at J to 7 bases, leaving 7 bases not matched to a gene. The CDR3 loop spans 15 amino acids. CDR1 LGHNA and CDR2 YSLEER come from the germline V gene. The CDR3 region is CASSRETDRNSPLHF. CDR3 in DNA: TGCGCCAGCAGCCGGGAGACGGACAGGAATTCACCCCTCCACTTT.

This clonotype showed up just a few times. This chain links TRBV29-1 with TRBJ1-1; the match to TRBD1 covers 7 bases. The CDR3 is 13 amino acids. Germline CDR1 SQVTM, CDR2 ANQGSEA. Trimming took 7 bases from V and 12 from J; bases not matched to a gene: 17. CDR3 loop: CSALETYGDRTFF. CDR3 in DNA: TGCAGCGCCCTAGAGACATACGGGGACAGAACTTTCTTT.

This chain links TRBV29-1 with TRBJ2-7; the D gene is possibly TRBD2 (5 bases). The V gene's germline CDR1 is SQVTM and CDR2 ANQGSEA. Deletions cut 2 bases from V and 0 bases from J, with 17 bases between. There are 16 residues in the CDR3. The CDR3 nucleotides read TGCAGCGTTGAAAGGCCCGGGATGGTAAGCTCCTACGAGCAGTACTTC. Encoded protein: CSVERPGMVSSYEQYF.

The chain joins TRBV12-3 or TRBV12-4 to TRBJ1-1; D might be TRBD1 (6 bases). The V end was cut by 6 bases, the J end by 10 bases, with 15 bases between. The CDR3 spans 12 residues. The CDR3 DNA reads TGTGCCAGCAGGTTCCCACAGGGACGAGCTTTCTTT. Protein sequence: CASRFPQGRAFF.

This clonotype was found a few times. The V call is TRBV11-2, the J call TRBJ2-1; D remains unclear. CDR3 size: 14 residues. V gave up 0 bases and J gave up 4 bases, with 7 bases separating them. CDR1 and CDR2 from the germline V gene are SGHAT and FQNNGV. The CDR3 DNA sequence: TGTGCCAGCAGCTTAGATCTGTATTACAATGAGCAGTTCTTC. It codes for CASSLDLYYNEQFF.

This clonotype was detected only a few times. The chain uses TRBV4-1 and TRBJ1-5; possibly TRBD1 for D (5 bases). The V end lost 4 bases, the J end lost 2 bases, and 18 bases lay between the germline ends. The CDR3 runs 17 residues. Germline-derived CDR1 and CDR2 are MGHRA and YSYEKL. The CDR3 protein is CASSPGGTGMGNQPQHF. CDR3 bases: TGCGCCAGCAGCCCCGGGGGGACGGGGATGGGCAATCAGCCCCAGCATTTT.

This clonotype turned up a few times. The J gene is TRBJ1-1, the V gene TRBV18, with 7 bases lining up with TRBD1. This CDR3 spans 13 amino acids. Germline CDR1 and CDR2: KGHSH and LQKENI. J lost 9 bases, V lost 3 bases, and 7 bases had no gene match. This chain's CDR3 is CASSPGQDDQAFF. The CDR3 DNA reads as TGTGCCAGCTCACCCGGACAGGACGACCAAGCTTTCTTT.

V usage is TRBV27 and J usage is TRBJ2-7; TRBD2 might be the D (6 bases). Germline V CDR1 and CDR2: MNHEY, SMNVEV (reference sequence). The CDR3 is 15 residues long. Trimming stripped 2 bases from V and 1 base from J, with 12 bases between. This CDR3 reads CASSLAGKTSYEQYF. The CDR3, as DNA: TGTGCCAGCAGTTTAGCGGGAAAGACTTCCTACGAGCAGTACTTC.

This clonotype was seen only a few times. The chain recombines TRBV20-1 with TRBJ2-5, with TRBD2 as a possible D gene (7 bases). The germline V gene has CDR1 DFQATT and CDR2 SNEGSKA (reference sequence). Trimming left V 1 base short and J 5 bases short, with 11 bases between. The CDR3 sequence is 13 residues long. The CDR3 DNA reads TGCAGTGCTAGAGTGGGGGGGCGGGAGACCCAGTACTTC. Protein sequence: CSARVGGRETQYF.

The V and J genes are TRBV12-3 or TRBV12-4 and TRBJ2-7, with 8 bases fitting TRBD1. The CDR3 covers 16 residues. The V segment lost 5 bases and the J segment 0 bases; nucleotides outside the gene matches: 9. CDR3 DNA: TGTGCCAGCAGTGGGACAGGATTACGGGGCTCCTACGAGCAGTACTTC. Residues: CASSGTGLRGSYEQYF.

The J gene is TRBJ2-3, the V gene TRBV9; D tentatively reads TRBD1 or TRBD2 (5 bases each). V lost 4 bases and J 1 base, leaving 16 bases between the germline ends. The CDR3 is 16 residues long. Germline CDR1 and CDR2: SGDLS and YYNGEE. The CDR3 reads CASSTQGDGGTDTQYF. The CDR3 DNA follows: TGTGCCAGCAGCACACAAGGGGACGGTGGCACAGATACGCAGTATTTT.

The rearrangement joins TRBV2 to TRBJ2-1; TRBD2 is a possible D gene (6 bases). The V gene lost 1 base and the J gene lost 2 bases, with 9 bases spanning the gap. The CDR3 contains 15 residues. Looked up from germline, CDR1 is SNHLY and CDR2 is FYNNEI. CDR3 amino acids: CASSEVGGTYNEQFF. The CDR3 DNA reads TGTGCCAGCAGTGAAGTGGGGGGTACCTACAATGAGCAGTTCTTC.

Only a few counts were recorded for this clonotype. The V call is TRBV3-1, the J call TRBJ2-7; D is perhaps TRBD2 (6 bases). CDR1 LGHDT and CDR2 YNNKEL come from the germline V gene (reference sequence). Trimming left V 4 bases short and J 4 bases short, with 14 bases between. The CDR3 extends over 14 amino acids. CDR3 DNA sequence: TGTGCCAGCAGCCTCCATCGGCGGGAATACGAGCAGTACTTC. Translated, it gives CASSLHRREYEQYF.

CDR3 in DNA: TGCGCCAGCAGCCCTGGGACTAGCACGTACCAAGAGACCCAGTACTTC. It specifies CASSPGTSTYQETQYF. The chain employs TRBV5-1 and TRBJ2-5, with 9 bases identical to TRBD2. Unmatched junction bases numbered 7, after V lost 4 bases and J lost 0 bases. The germline V gene encodes CDR1 SGHRS and CDR2 YFSETQ. The CDR3 loop spans 16 amino acids.

This chain joins TRBV28 and TRBJ1-6; TRBD1 matches at 9 bases. CDR1 and CDR2 (germline): MDHEN, SYDVKM. The junction had 8 bases not matched to a gene; V was cut back by 4 bases and J by 13 bases. The CDR3 length is 14 residues. This CDR3 reads CASSSDRGLVPLHF. The DNA for the CDR3 is TGTGCCAGCAGTTCCGACAGGGGGTTGGTGCCCCTCCACTTT.

This clonotype came up many times. This chain uses TRBV29-1 with TRBJ2-1, with TRBD1 matching over 8 bases. The trim removed 6 bases at V and 7 bases at J, leaving 11 bases unmatched. Germline V gene sequence: CDR1 SQVTM, CDR2 ANQGSEA. CDR3 length: 14 amino acids. CDR3 region: CSVGRQGTGNEQFF. The CDR3 DNA reads TGCAGCGTAGGGAGACAGGGGACTGGTAATGAGCAGTTCTTC.

This clonotype showed up just a few times. V and J are TRBV14 and TRBJ2-3; 12 nucleotides align to TRBD2. Looked up from germline, CDR1 is SGHDN and CDR2 is FVKESK. Trimming took 5 bases from V and 4 from J; bases not matched to a gene: 7. The CDR3 has 16 amino acids. CDR3 protein: CASSDPLAGGSDTQYF. CDR3 in DNA: TGTGCCAGCAGCGACCCACTAGCGGGGGGATCAGATACGCAGTATTTT.

The chain has TRBV5-1 and TRBJ2-3; D is unclear. V lost 0 bases and J lost 4, with 9 bases in between. Germline V gene lookup returns CDR1 SGHRS and CDR2 YFSETQ. This CDR3 has 14 amino acids. CDR3 DNA: TGCGCCAGCAGCTTGGAAGGGCCCCCAGATACGCAGTATTTT. It specifies CASSLEGPPDTQYF.

This clonotype was picked up a small number of times. This sequence joins TRBV10-3 and TRBJ1-2, with D unclear. In germline, CDR1 is ENHRY, CDR2 SYGVKD. The V end was cut by 7 bases, the J end by 4 bases, with 28 bases between. This CDR3 spans 18 amino acids. The CDR3 DNA reads TGTGCCATCAACAGTGTGGCCAGCCAACCACAGTGGGGCTATGGCTACACCTTC. Amino acids: CAINSVASQPQWGYGYTF.

This clonotype showed up just a few times. The chain joins TRBV5-1 to TRBJ2-2, with D possibly being TRBD2 (6 bases). Germline CDR1 reads SGHRS; CDR2 reads YFSETQ. Deletions cut 2 bases from V and 5 bases from J, with 10 bases between. The length of the CDR3 is 14 residues. The CDR3 bases are TGCGCCAGCAGCTTAGGAGGGAGGACCGGGGAGCTGTTTTTT. It translates to CASSLGGRTGELFF.

The chain carries TRBV20-1 and TRBJ2-1; 12 bases are a match to TRBD2. This CDR3 is built from 15 residues. CDR1 DFQATT and CDR2 SNEGSKA come from the germline V gene (reference sequence). V lost 5 bases, J lost 6 bases, and 8 bases stayed unmatched. This chain's CDR3 is CSALPGTSGLNEQFF. CDR3 DNA: TGCAGTGCTCTACCCGGGACTAGCGGGCTCAATGAGCAGTTCTTC.

The chain couples TRBV5-6 to TRBJ2-5; no clear D gene. Trimming left V 0 bases short and J 0 bases short, with 15 bases between. Germline CDR1 and CDR2: SGHDT and YYEEEE. This CDR3 has 17 amino acids. CDR3 sequence: CASSLANGPSNQETQYF. In DNA form, the CDR3 reads TGTGCCAGCAGCTTGGCCAATGGGCCGTCGAACCAAGAGACCCAGTACTTC.

This clonotype was seen a few times. The V gene is TRBV3-1, the J gene TRBJ2-7; maybe TRBD2 (5 bases). Matching the DNA end better, TRBJ2-5 makes the J call doubtful. CDR1 LGHDT and CDR2 YNNKEL come from the germline V gene (reference sequence). The CDR3 consists of 12 residues. The chain's CDR3 is CASSQDRGTQYF. The CDR3 nucleotides are TGTGCCAGCAGCCAAGACCGGGGGACCCAGTACTTC.

The J gene is TRBJ2-3, the V gene TRBV10-3; 7 nucleotides agree with TRBD1. Germline trimming cut 6 bases from V and 2 bases from J; bases unmatched to any gene: 5. This CDR3 region has 14 residues. CDR1 and CDR2 from the germline V gene are ENHRY and SYGVKD. The CDR3 region has the DNA TGTGCCATCAGGGGCGACAGGGCCACAGATACGCAGTATTTT. It codes for CAIRGDRATDTQYF.

The chain carries TRBV12-3 or TRBV12-4 and TRBJ2-3; D unclear. This CDR3 is built from 13 residues. Between the trimmed V and J ends, which lost 4 bases and 1 base, there was a span of 6 bases. The CDR3 DNA sequence: TGTGCCAGCAGTTCCCCTCGCACAGATACGCAGTATTTT. Amino acid sequence: CASSSPRTDTQYF.

This clonotype turned up a few times. An end of the junction does not agree with germline; a read error may underlie this. The rearrangement joins TRBV6-5 to TRBJ2-1; 7 positions match TRBD2. Germline V gives CDR1 MNHEY, CDR2 SVGAGI. This CDR3 has 15 residues. The DNA of the CDR3 is TGTGCCAGCAGGCCTAGCGGTAGCTCCTGCAATGAGCAGTTCTTC. It yields the protein CASRPSGSSCNEQFF.

The chain joins TRBV6-1 to TRBJ2-6, with 7 nucleotides matching TRBD1. The CDR3 has 19 amino acids. Germline CDR1 reads MNHNS; CDR2 reads SASEGT. J was trimmed by 0 bases and V by 2 bases; bases with no gene match: 10. CDR3 residues: CASSEPTGTANSGANVLTF. CDR3 sequence (DNA): TGTGCCAGCAGTGAACCAACCGGGACAGCCAACTCTGGGGCCAACGTCCTGACTTTC.